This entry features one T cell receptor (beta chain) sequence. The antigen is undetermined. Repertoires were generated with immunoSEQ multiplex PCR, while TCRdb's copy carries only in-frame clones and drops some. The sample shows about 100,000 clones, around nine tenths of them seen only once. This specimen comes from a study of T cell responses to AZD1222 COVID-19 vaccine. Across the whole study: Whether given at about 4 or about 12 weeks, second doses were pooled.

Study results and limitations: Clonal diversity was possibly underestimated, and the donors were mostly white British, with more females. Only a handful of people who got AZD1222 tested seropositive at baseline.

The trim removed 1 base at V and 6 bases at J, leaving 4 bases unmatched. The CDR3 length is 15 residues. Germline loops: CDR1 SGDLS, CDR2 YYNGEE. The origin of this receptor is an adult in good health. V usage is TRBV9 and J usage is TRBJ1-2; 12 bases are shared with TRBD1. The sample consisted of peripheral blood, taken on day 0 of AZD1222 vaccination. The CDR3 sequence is CASSVSGTGGDGYTF. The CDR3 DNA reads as TGTGCCAGCAGCGTATCCGGGACAGGGGGCGATGGCTACACCTTC.